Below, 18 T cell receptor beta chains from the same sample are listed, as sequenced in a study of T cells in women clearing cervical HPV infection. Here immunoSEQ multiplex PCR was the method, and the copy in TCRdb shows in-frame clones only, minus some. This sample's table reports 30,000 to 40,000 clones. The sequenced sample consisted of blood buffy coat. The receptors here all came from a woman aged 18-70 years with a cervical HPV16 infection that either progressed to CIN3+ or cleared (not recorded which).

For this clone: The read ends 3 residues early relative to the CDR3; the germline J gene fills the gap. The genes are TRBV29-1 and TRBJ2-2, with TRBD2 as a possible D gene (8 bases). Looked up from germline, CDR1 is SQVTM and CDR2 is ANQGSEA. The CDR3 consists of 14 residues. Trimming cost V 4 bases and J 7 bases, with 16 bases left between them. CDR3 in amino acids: CSVVYRGLDGELFF. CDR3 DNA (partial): TGCAGCGTTGTTTACAGGGGACTAGACGGGGAG.

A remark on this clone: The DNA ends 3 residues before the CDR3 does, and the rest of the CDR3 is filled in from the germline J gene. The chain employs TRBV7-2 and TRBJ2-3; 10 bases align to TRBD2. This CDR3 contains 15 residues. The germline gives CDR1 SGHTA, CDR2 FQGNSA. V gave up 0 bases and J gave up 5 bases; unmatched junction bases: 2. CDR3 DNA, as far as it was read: TGTGCCAGCAGCTTAGCCAGCGGGGGGGTAGATACG. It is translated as CASSLASGGVDT. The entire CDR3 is CASSLASGGVDTQYF. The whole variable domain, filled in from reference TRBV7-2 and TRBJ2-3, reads GAGVSQSPSNKVTEKGKDVELRCDPISGHTALYWYRQSLGQGLEFLIYFQGNSAPDKSGLPSDRFSAERTGGSVSTLTIQRTQQEDSAVYLCASSLASGGVDTQYFGPGTRLTVL.

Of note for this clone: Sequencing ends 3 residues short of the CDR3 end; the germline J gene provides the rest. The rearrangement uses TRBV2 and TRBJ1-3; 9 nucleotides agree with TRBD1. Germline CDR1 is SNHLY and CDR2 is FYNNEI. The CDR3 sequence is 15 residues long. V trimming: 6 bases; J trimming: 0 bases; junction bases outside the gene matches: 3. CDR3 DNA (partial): TGTGCCAGCAGGACAGGGGGGACCTCTGGAAACACC. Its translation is CASRTGGTSGNT. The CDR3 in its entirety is CASRTGGTSGNTIYF.

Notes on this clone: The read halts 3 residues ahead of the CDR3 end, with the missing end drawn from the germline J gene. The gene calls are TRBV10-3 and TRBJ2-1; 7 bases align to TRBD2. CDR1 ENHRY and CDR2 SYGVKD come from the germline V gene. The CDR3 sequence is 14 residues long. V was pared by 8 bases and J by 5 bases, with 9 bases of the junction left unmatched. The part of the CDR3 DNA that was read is TGTGCCATCCGGGCGGGAGCGGGCCACAATGAG. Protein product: CAIRAGAGHNE. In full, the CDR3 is CAIRAGAGHNEQFF.

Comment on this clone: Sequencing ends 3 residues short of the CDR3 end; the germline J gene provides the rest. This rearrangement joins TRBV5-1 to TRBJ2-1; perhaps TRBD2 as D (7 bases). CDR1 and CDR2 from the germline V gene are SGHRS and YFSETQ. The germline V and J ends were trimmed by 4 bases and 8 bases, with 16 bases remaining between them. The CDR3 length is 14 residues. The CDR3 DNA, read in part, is TGCGCCAGCAGCATCGGGGGGCAGTCGGATGAG. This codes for CASSIGGQSDE. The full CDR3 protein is CASSIGGQSDEQFF.

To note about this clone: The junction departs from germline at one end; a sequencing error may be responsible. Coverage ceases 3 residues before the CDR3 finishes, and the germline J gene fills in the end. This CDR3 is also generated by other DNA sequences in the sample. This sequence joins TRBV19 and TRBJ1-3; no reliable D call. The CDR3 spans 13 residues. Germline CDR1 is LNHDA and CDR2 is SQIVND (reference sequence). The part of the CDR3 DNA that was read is TGTGCCAGTAGTATAAGCGGTGGAAACACA. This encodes CASSISGGNT. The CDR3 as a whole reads CASSISGGNTIYF.

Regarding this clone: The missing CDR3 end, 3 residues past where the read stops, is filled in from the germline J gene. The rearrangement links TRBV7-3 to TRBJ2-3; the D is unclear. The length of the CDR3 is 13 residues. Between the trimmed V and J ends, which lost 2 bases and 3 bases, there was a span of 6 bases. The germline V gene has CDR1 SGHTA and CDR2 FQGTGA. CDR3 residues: CASSLSRTDTQYF. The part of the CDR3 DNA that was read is TGTGCCAGCAGCTTATCGCGGACAGATACG. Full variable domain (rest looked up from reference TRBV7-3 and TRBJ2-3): GAGVSQTPSNKVTEKGKYVELRCDPISGHTALYWYRQSLGQGPEFLIYFQGTGAADDSGLPNDRFFAVRPEGSVSTLKIQRTERGDSAVYLCASSLSRTDTQYFGPGTRLTVL.

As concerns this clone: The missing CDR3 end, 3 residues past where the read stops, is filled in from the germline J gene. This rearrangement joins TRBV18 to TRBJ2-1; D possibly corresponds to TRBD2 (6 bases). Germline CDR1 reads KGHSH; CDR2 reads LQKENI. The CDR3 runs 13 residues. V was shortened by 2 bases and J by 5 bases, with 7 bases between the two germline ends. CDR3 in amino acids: CASSPGGNNEQFF. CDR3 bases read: TGTGCCAGCTCACCAGGGGGGAACAATGAG.

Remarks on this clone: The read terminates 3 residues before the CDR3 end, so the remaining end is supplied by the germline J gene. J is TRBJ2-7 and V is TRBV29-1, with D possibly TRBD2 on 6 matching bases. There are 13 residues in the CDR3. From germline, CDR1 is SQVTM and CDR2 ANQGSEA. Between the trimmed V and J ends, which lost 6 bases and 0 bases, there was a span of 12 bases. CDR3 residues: CSVRRVNSYEQYF. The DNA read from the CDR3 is TGCAGCGTCAGGAGGGTCAACTCCTACGAG.

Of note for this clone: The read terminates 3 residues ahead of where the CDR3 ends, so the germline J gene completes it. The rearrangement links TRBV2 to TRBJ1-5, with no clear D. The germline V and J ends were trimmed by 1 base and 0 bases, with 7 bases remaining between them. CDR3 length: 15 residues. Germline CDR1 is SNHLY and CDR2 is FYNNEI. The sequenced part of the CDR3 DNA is TGTGCCAGCAGTGAAGAACAAATTAGCAATCAGCCC. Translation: CASSEEQISNQP. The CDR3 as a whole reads CASSEEQISNQPQHF.

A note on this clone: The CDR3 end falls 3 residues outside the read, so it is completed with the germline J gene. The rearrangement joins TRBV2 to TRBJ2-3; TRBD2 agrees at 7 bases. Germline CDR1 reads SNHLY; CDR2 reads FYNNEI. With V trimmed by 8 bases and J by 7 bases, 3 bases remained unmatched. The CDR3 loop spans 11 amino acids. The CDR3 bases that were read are TGTGCCAGCCGACTAGCACATACG. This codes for CASRLAHT. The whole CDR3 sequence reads CASRLAHTQYF.

CDR3 residues: CASSPQLAGSYNDYTF. Incomplete CDR3 DNA: TGTGCCAGCTCACCGCAACTAGCGGGATCCTACAATGAC. J is TRBJ1-2 and V is TRBV18; no firm D call. Coverage ceases 3 residues before the CDR3 finishes, and the germline J gene fills in the end. Looked up from germline, CDR1 is KGHSH and CDR2 is LQKENI. This CDR3 comprises 16 residues. The full variable domain, rest sourced from reference TRBV18 and TRBJ1-2, is NAGVMQNPRHLVRRRGQEARLRCSPMKGHSHVYWYRQLPEEGLKFMVYLQKENIIDESGMPKERFSAEFPKEGPSILRIQQVVRGDSAAYFCASSPQLAGSYNDYTFGSGTRLTVV.

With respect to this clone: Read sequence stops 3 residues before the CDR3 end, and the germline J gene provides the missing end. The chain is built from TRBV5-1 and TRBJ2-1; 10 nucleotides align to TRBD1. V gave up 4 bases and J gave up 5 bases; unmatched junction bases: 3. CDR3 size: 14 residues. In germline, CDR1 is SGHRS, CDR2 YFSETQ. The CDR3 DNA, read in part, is TGCGCCAGCAGCAGACAGGGGGCGGACAATGAG. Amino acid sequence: CASSRQGADNE. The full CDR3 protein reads CASSRQGADNEQFF. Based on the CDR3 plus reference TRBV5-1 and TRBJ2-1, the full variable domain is KAGVTQTPRYLIKTRGQQVTLSCSPISGHRSVSWYQQTPGQGLQFLFEYFSETQRNKGNFPGRFSGRQFSNSRSEMNVSTLELGDSALYLCASSRQGADNEQFFGPGTRLTVL.

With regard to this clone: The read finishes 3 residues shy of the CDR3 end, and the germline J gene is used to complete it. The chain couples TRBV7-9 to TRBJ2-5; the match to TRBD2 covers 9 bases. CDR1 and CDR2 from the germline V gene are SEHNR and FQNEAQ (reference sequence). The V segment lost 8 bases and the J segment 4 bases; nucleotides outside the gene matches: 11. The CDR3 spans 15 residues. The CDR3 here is CASSRGGGAPETQYF. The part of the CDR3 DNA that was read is TGTGCCAGCTCACGGGGCGGGGGGGCTCCAGAGACC. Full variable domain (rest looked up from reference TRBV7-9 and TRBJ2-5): DTGVSQNPRHKITKRGQNVTFRCDPISEHNRLYWYRQTLGQGPEFLTYFQNEAQLEKSRLLSDRFSAERPKGSFSTLEIQRTEQGDSAMYLCASSRGGGAPETQYFGPGTRLLVL.

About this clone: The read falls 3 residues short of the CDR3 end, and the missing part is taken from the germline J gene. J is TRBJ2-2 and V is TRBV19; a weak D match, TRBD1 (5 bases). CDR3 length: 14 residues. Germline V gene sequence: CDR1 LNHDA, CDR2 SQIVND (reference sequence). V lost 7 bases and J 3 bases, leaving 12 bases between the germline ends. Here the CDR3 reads CASISGRDTGELFF. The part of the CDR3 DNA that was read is TGTGCCAGTATATCCGGCAGGGACACCGGGGAG.

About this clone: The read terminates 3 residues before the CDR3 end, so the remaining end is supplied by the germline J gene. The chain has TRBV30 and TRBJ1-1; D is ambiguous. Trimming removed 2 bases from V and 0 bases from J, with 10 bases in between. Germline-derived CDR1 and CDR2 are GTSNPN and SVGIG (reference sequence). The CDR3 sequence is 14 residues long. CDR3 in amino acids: CAWSTRPMNTEAFF. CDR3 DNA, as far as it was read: TGTGCCTGGAGTACCAGGCCGATGAACACTGAA.

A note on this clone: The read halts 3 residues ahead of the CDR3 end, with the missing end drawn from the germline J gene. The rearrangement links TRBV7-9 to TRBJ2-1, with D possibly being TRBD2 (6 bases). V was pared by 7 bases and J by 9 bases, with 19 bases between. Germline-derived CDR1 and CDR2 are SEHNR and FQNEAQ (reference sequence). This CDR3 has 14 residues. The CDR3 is CASIKEGPYGEQFF. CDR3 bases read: TGTGCCAGCATTAAGGAGGGCCCTTACGGTGAG.

CDR3: CASSVGERGAFF. The covered CDR3 bases are TGCGCCAGCAGTGTAGGGGAACGTGGA. V usage is TRBV10-1 and J usage is TRBJ1-1; weak D call: TRBD1 (5 bases). The read terminates 3 residues before the CDR3 end, so the remaining end is supplied by the germline J gene. Germline CDR1 is WNHNN and CDR2 is SYGVQD (reference sequence). The CDR3 consists of 12 residues.